A single sample gave rise to the 27 T cell receptor beta chains below, sequenced in a study of control samples from healthy donors and cancer patients. The table came from immunoSEQ multiplex PCR; TCRdb's copy has only in-frame clones and leaves some out. The sample holds 90,000 to 150,000 clones, roughly nine tenths seen once. The sample was blood. The receptors were gathered from a young woman in good health.

The V and J genes are TRBV6-6 and TRBJ1-4; 9 bases map to TRBD1. V lost 4 bases and J lost 7; bases outside the gene matches: 4. The CDR3 consists of 14 residues. Germline-derived CDR1 and CDR2 are MNHNY and SVGAGI (reference sequence). CDR3 nucleotides: TGTGCCAGCAGTTTGGGACAGGGAGGTGAAAAACTGTTTTTT. Translation gives CASSLGQGGEKLFF.

The chain is built from TRBV24-1 and TRBJ2-1; D perhaps matches TRBD1 (6 bases). CDR3 size: 19 residues. Trimming cost V 4 bases and J 0 bases, with 21 bases left between them. Per the germline V gene, CDR1 is KGHDR and CDR2 is SFDVKD. Here the CDR3 reads CATSETRGQGSSSYNEQFF. CDR3 in DNA: TGTGCCACCAGTGAGACCAGGGGCCAGGGTTCCAGCTCCTACAATGAGCAGTTCTTC.

The chain is built from TRBV28 and TRBJ1-1; no reliable D call. The CDR3 extends over 13 amino acids. The V gene's germline CDR1 is MDHEN and CDR2 SYDVKM. The V gene lost 8 bases and the J gene lost 0 bases, with 10 bases spanning the gap. The CDR3 coding sequence is TGTGCCAGCCTTCTACAAATGAACACTGAAGCTTTCTTT. Its protein is CASLLQMNTEAFF.

The chain employs TRBV7-9 and TRBJ1-2, with D perhaps TRBD1 (6 bases). There are 15 residues in the CDR3. V shed 2 bases and J shed 2 bases, with 12 bases lying between them. Germline CDR1 is SEHNR and CDR2 is FQNEAQ (reference sequence). CDR3 sequence reads: CASSLSMGGNYGYTF. The DNA for the CDR3 is TGTGCCAGCAGCTTAAGTATGGGGGGCAACTATGGCTACACCTTC.

This clone was counted only a few times. V is TRBV6-1 and J is TRBJ1-5; D is ambiguous. The V end was cut by 1 base, the J end by 2 bases, with 15 bases between. Germline-derived CDR1 and CDR2 are MNHNS and SASEGT. CDR3 length: 17 amino acids. CDR3 sequence (DNA): TGTGCCAGCAGTGAAGGCCGGCAGGAGTTGGGCAATCAGCCCCAGCATTTT. This sequence encodes CASSEGRQELGNQPQHF.

This chain links TRBV7-2 with TRBJ2-7, with 13 bases matching TRBD2. The J segment lost 3 bases and the V segment lost 5 bases, leaving 4 bases of the junction unmatched. The CDR3 extends over 15 amino acids. Looked up from germline, CDR1 is SGHTA and CDR2 is FQGNSA. The CDR3 coding sequence is TGTGCCAGCAGCCCAACTAGCGGGAGGGACTACGAGCAGTACTTC. Protein sequence: CASSPTSGRDYEQYF.

This chain uses TRBV7-9 with TRBJ1-1; weak D call: TRBD1 (5 bases). V was shortened by 4 bases and J by 1 base, with 16 bases between the two germline ends. The germline V gene has CDR1 SEHNR and CDR2 FQNEAQ (reference sequence). The CDR3 is 16 amino acids. CDR3 DNA: TGTGCCAGCAGCTATCAAGGGGCCGGGGGGAACACTGAAGCTTTCTTT. Translated: CASSYQGAGGNTEAFF.

The chain carries TRBV19 and TRBJ1-3, with D unclear. Trimming removed 3 bases at V and 0 bases at J, with 9 bases between. The germline V gene encodes CDR1 LNHDA and CDR2 SQIVND (reference sequence). The CDR3 consists of 15 residues. The CDR3 bases are TGTGCCAGTAGTATGCTGGGGTTCTCTGGAAACACCATATATTTT. Protein: CASSMLGFSGNTIYF.

This chain links TRBV7-2 with TRBJ2-7, with TRBD1 identical over 8 bases. The trim removed 1 base at V and 2 bases at J, leaving 7 bases unmatched. This CDR3 is 16 amino acids long. The germline gives CDR1 SGHTA, CDR2 FQGNSA. DNA of the CDR3: TGTGCCAGCAGCTTAGGATTCCAGGGGGCTCCCTACGAGCAGTACTTC. It codes for CASSLGFQGAPYEQYF.

The chain joins TRBV27 to TRBJ2-1, with D unclear. V shed 3 bases and J shed 9 bases, with 18 bases lying between them. Germline loops: CDR1 MNHEY, CDR2 SMNVEV (reference sequence). The CDR3 sequence is 15 residues long. The CDR3 region has the DNA TGTGCCAGCAGTTTGGGATCGAGGCTGAGTGGTGAGCAGTTCTTC. As protein: CASSLGSRLSGEQFF.

This clone was seen a single time. V is TRBV6-5 and J is TRBJ2-1; D gene uncertain. Germline-derived CDR1 and CDR2 are MNHEY and SVGAGI. The V and J ends lost 0 bases and 15 bases respectively, with 12 bases between them. This CDR3 is 12 amino acids long. CDR3 protein: CASSYSPQRMFF. The CDR3 bases are TGTGCCAGCAGTTACTCGCCACAGAGGATGTTCTTC.

V and J are TRBV11-2 and TRBJ2-2; no reliable D call. The CDR3 is 14 amino acids. V lost 3 bases to trimming and J lost 1 base, with 6 bases between them. Germline lookup yields CDR1 SGHAT and CDR2 FQNNGV. The CDR3 nucleotides read TGTGCCAGCAGCTTGGTAGGGAACACCGGGGAGCTGTTTTTT. Amino acids: CASSLVGNTGELFF.

Points on this clone: Other nucleotide sequences in the sample specify the same CDR3. This chain connects TRBV18 to TRBJ2-7, with D perhaps assigned TRBD1 or TRBD2 (5 bases each). CDR3 length: 14 amino acids. V gave up 3 bases and J gave up 0 bases, with 9 bases separating them. Germline V CDR1 and CDR2: KGHSH, LQKENI. The chain's CDR3 is CASSPGTASYEQYF. The CDR3 region has the DNA TGTGCCAGCTCACCCGGGACGGCCTCCTACGAGCAGTACTTC.

This clone was observed once. V gene TRBV7-9 combines with J gene TRBJ2-5; D is unresolved. The CDR3 extends over 17 amino acids. V was cut by 1 base and J by 0 bases, with 15 bases left in between. Per the germline V gene, CDR1 is SEHNR and CDR2 is FQNEAQ (reference sequence). The CDR3 nucleotides read TGTGCCAGCAGCTTAGGCCTTAAGAGAATGGACCAAGAGACCCAGTACTTC. Residues: CASSLGLKRMDQETQYF.

This clone was detected only a few times. The rearrangement joins TRBV7-2 to TRBJ2-7; D is perhaps TRBD2 (5 bases). CDR3 length: 13 residues. Trimming cost V 2 bases and J 6 bases, with 11 bases left between them. The V gene's germline CDR1 is SGHTA and CDR2 FQGNSA. The CDR3 loop reads CASSLKLGVEQYF. CDR3 DNA sequence: TGTGCCAGCAGCTTAAAGCTCGGGGTCGAGCAGTACTTC. Drawing the rest from reference TRBV7-2 and TRBJ2-7, the complete variable domain is GAGVSQSPSNKVTEKGKDVELRCDPISGHTALYWYRQSLGQGLEFLIYFQGNSAPDKSGLPSDRFSAERTGGSVSTLTIQRTQQEDSAVYLCASSLKLGVEQYFGPGTRLTVT.

The chain employs TRBV29-1 and TRBJ2-7, with 8 positions matching TRBD1. V was pared by 6 bases and J by 2 bases, with 6 bases of the junction left unmatched. The CDR3 length is 13 residues. Germline CDR1 SQVTM, CDR2 ANQGSEA. The CDR3 nucleotides are TGCAGCGTGGTTGGACAGGGCCCCTACGAGCAGTACTTC. Protein sequence: CSVVGQGPYEQYF.

This clone occurred once. This chain connects TRBV25-1 to TRBJ1-2, with 9 positions matching TRBD1. The J segment lost 4 bases and the V segment lost 0 bases, leaving 12 bases of the junction unmatched. The germline V gene encodes CDR1 MGHDK and CDR2 SYGVNS. The CDR3 consists of 18 residues. Here the CDR3 DNA reads TGTGCCAGCAGTGAATACGGGGCCGGGACAGGGTCTTTCTATGGCTACACCTTC. As protein: CASSEYGAGTGSFYGYTF.

This clone was seen a few times. V is TRBV6-2 or TRBV6-3 and J is TRBJ1-3, with TRBD1 as a possible D gene (6 bases). V dropped 4 bases and J dropped 0 bases, with 25 bases sitting between them. This CDR3 region has 20 residues. Germline V gives CDR1 MNHEY, CDR2 SVGEGT. CDR3 DNA: TGTGCCAGCAGTTCCACCCCGCCTGGACAGAAAGGCATCTCTGGAAACACCATATATTTT. Translated: CASSSTPPGQKGISGNTIYF.

J is TRBJ1-2 and V is TRBV24-1; D not resolved. Germline V gene sequence: CDR1 KGHDR, CDR2 SFDVKD. Between the trimmed V and J ends, which lost 4 bases and 5 bases, there was a span of 16 bases. This CDR3 has 15 residues. CDR3 amino acids: CATSDFDGVRYGYTF. For the CDR3, the DNA is TGTGCCACCAGTGACTTCGACGGGGTTAGGTATGGCTACACCTTC.

The J gene is TRBJ2-3, the V gene TRBV5-8; D might be TRBD1 or TRBD2, each matching 5 bases. Germline V gene sequence: CDR1 SGHTS, CDR2 YDEGEE. V was pared by 0 bases and J by 2 bases, with 13 bases between. The CDR3 runs 16 residues. In DNA form, the CDR3 reads TGTGCCAGCAGCTTGGGAATCAGGGACCACACAGATACGCAGTATTTT. This codes for CASSLGIRDHTDTQYF.

CDR3 region: CASSQSLPASGTYNEQFF. The CDR3 region has the DNA TGTGCCAGCAGCCAATCCCTCCCGGCTAGCGGAACGTACAATGAGCAGTTCTTC. The rearrangement uses TRBV4-2 and TRBJ2-1; TRBD2 matches 7 bases. The trim removed 2 bases at V and 4 bases at J, leaving 14 bases unmatched. Germline V CDR1 and CDR2: LGHNA, YNFKEQ. This CDR3 has 18 residues.

This chain links TRBV7-2 with TRBJ1-3, with a weak D call TRBD1 (5 bases). This CDR3 has 15 amino acids. Trimming removed 3 bases at V and 0 bases at J, with 9 bases between. The germline V gene has CDR1 SGHTA and CDR2 FQGNSA. The CDR3 spells CASSFDRSSGNTIYF. As DNA, the CDR3 is TGTGCCAGCAGCTTTGACAGAAGCTCTGGAAACACCATATATTTT.

This clone was detected only once. The rearrangement uses TRBV30 and TRBJ1-2; 7 bases agree with TRBD1. From germline, CDR1 is GTSNPN and CDR2 SVGIG (reference sequence). After removal of 4 bases from V and 5 bases from J, the junction contained 7 bases not matched to a gene. This CDR3 spans 13 amino acids. In nucleotides, the CDR3 is TGTGCCTGGAAAGCGACAGGGAGATATGGCTACACCTTC. Translated: CAWKATGRYGYTF. Supplemented by reference TRBV30 and TRBJ1-2, the full variable domain reads SQTIHQWPATLVQPVGSPLSLECTVEGTSNPNLYWYRQAAGRGLQLLFYSVGIGQISSEVPQNLSASRPQDRQFILSSKKLLLSDSGFYLCAWKATGRYGYTFGSGTRLTVV.

The J gene is TRBJ1-1, the V gene TRBV9; 8 bases fit TRBD1. V lost 4 bases and J lost 5; bases outside the gene matches: 10. The germline V gene encodes CDR1 SGDLS and CDR2 YYNGEE. This CDR3 is 15 amino acids long. The CDR3 protein is CASSPYRGRVTEAFF. The DNA for the CDR3 is TGTGCCAGCAGCCCCTACAGGGGGAGGGTAACTGAAGCTTTCTTT.

J is TRBJ2-7 and V is TRBV18; 9 nucleotides line up with TRBD1. The CDR3 is 13 residues long. CDR1 and CDR2 from the germline V gene are KGHSH and LQKENI. Germline trimming cut 3 bases from V and 6 bases from J; bases unmatched to any gene: 3. The CDR3 sequence is CASSPQTGGEQYF. The CDR3 DNA reads TGTGCCAGCTCACCTCAGACAGGGGGCGAGCAGTACTTC.

The CDR3 here is CASSGRGYEQYF. DNA of the CDR3: TGTGCCAGCTCAGGCAGGGGTTACGAGCAGTACTTC. The chain links TRBV18 to TRBJ2-7; D may be TRBD1 (6 bases). The CDR3 runs 12 residues. CDR1 is KGHSH and CDR2 is LQKENI in the germline V gene. Trimming shortened V by 5 bases and J by 4 bases, and 9 bases separated the two germline ends.

The rearrangement joins TRBV7-2 to TRBJ1-1; weak D call: TRBD1 (5 bases). V lost 1 base to trimming and J lost 12 bases, with 15 bases between them. Germline values: CDR1 SGHTA, CDR2 FQGNSA. There are 13 residues in the CDR3. CDR3 in amino acids: CASSLGGEVATFF. The CDR3, as DNA: TGTGCCAGCAGCTTAGGGGGGGAGGTCGCAACTTTCTTT.